A selection of T cell receptor beta chains follows, all from one sample in a study of blood T cell repertoires in COVID-19. Data came from immunoSEQ multiplex PCR; TCRdb stores just in-frame clones and leaves some out. The table shows just under 250,000 clones, with approximately 86% occurring only once. The sample consisted of peripheral blood. These receptors originate from a woman aged 25 to 39 who had recovered from COVID-19. The CDR3 runs from the conserved cysteine through the conserved F or W. The D gene is left open where the match is weak. A clone size is listed for some rows: how often the clone was seen (once, few, many), or a class if it is expanded.

size: once
D: TRBD2
J: TRBJ2-1
V: TRBV5-1
DNA: TGCGCCAGCAGTAGAGGGGACTACCGAAACAATGAGCAGTTCTTC
CDR3: CASSRGDYRNNEQFF

size: NA
D: NA
J: TRBJ2-5
V: TRBV12-3/TRBV12-4
DNA: TGTGCCAGCAGTTCAGGGTCCGGGGAGACCCAGTACTTC
CDR3: CASSSGSGETQYF

size: NA
D: NA
J: TRBJ1-5
V: TRBV15
DNA: TGTGCCACCAGCAGATATGATCAGCCCCAGCATTTT
CDR3: CATSRYDQPQHF

size: NA
D: TRBD1
J: TRBJ2-7
V: TRBV6-5
DNA: TGTGCCAGCAGTAGAACAGGGGAAGGCTACGAGCAGTACTTC
CDR3: CASSRTGEGYEQYF

size: once
D: TRBD1
J: TRBJ1-5
V: TRBV19
DNA: TGTGCCAGTAGTATAGGACAGGGGGTGCGCAATCAGCCCCAGCATTTT
CDR3: CASSIGQGVRNQPQHF

size: NA
D: TRBD1
J: TRBJ1-1
V: TRBV9
DNA: TGTGCCAGCAGCGTAGAGGGACAGCAGAACACTGAAGCTTTCTTT
CDR3: CASSVEGQQNTEAFF

size: NA
D: TRBD1
J: TRBJ2-1
V: TRBV20-1
DNA: TGCAGTGCTAGTGTCTCGGGACAGGGGGCCGAAGAGCAGTTCTTC
CDR3: CSASVSGQGAEEQFF

size: NA
D: TRBD1
J: TRBJ2-2
V: TRBV5-1
DNA: TGCGCCAGCAGCTTACGACAGGGCCCGACGGTCGAATGGACCGGGGAGCTGTTTTTT
CDR3: CASSLRQGPTVEWTGELFF

size: NA
D: TRBD1
J: TRBJ2-7
V: TRBV5-5
DNA: TGTGCCAGCAGTTCGGACAGGCGGTACGAGCAGTACTTC
CDR3: CASSSDRRYEQYF

size: NA
D: TRBD2
J: TRBJ2-3
V: TRBV13
DNA: TGTGCCAGCAGCCATACTAGCGGGGGGGCGAGAGATACGCAGTATTTT
CDR3: CASSHTSGGARDTQYF

size: NA
D: NA
J: TRBJ1-6
V: TRBV7-9
DNA: TGTGCCAGCAGTCAGTTCGGGGGGCCCAATTCACCCCTCCACTTT
CDR3: CASSQFGGPNSPLHF

size: NA
D: TRBD2
J: TRBJ2-3
V: TRBV7-3
DNA: TGTGCCAGCAGCGCGGTGTCGGGGGGGCTTCTGGATACGCAGTATTTT
CDR3: CASSAVSGGLLDTQYF

size: NA
D: TRBD1
J: TRBJ1-1
V: TRBV7-3
DNA: TGTGCCAGCAGCTTTCATACAGGGGGTGATGCGGGTATGAACACTGAAGCTTTCTTT
CDR3: CASSFHTGGDAGMNTEAFF

size: few
D: TRBD2
J: TRBJ2-7
V: TRBV14
DNA: TGTGCCAGCAGCCGCCCCCACGGGACTAGCGGGGGGATCATCTACGAGCAGTACTTC
CDR3: CASSRPHGTSGGIIYEQYF

size: NA
D: NA
J: TRBJ1-5
V: TRBV2
DNA: TGTGCCAGCAGTGATCCAGGGGAGATAAATCAGCCCCAGCATTTT
CDR3: CASSDPGEINQPQHF

size: once
D: NA
J: TRBJ2-1
V: TRBV21-1
DNA: TGTGCCAGCAGCAAAGCCGGACTAGCGGGGGGACCGACCTTAAATGAGCAGTTCTTC
CDR3: CASSKAGLAGGPTLNEQFF

size: once
D: TRBD1
J: TRBJ2-5
V: TRBV19
DNA: TGTGCCAGTAGTTGGGGACAGGGCGCCCAAGAGACCCAGTACTTC
CDR3: CASSWGQGAQETQYF

size: NA
D: NA
J: TRBJ1-4
V: TRBV4-3
DNA: TGCGCCAGCAGCCCACGACAGGTGGGGCATGGAACTAATGAAAAACTGTTTTTT
CDR3: CASSPRQVGHGTNEKLFF

size: NA
D: TRBD2
J: TRBJ2-3
V: TRBV2
DNA: TGTGCCAGCAGTGGGGCGGGGGGGTTGACAGATACGCAGTATTTT
CDR3: CASSGAGGLTDTQYF

size: NA
D: NA
J: TRBJ2-1
V: TRBV9
DNA: TGTGCCAGCAGCGTAGGAGGCAGGGGTATGGGGGAGAATGAGCAGTTCTTC
CDR3: CASSVGGRGMGENEQFF

size: NA
D: NA
J: TRBJ1-4
V: TRBV24-1
DNA: TGTGCCACCATCTCGGGGTATGCAACTAATGAAAAACTGTTTTTT
CDR3: CATISGYATNEKLFF

size: NA
D: NA
J: TRBJ2-7
V: TRBV18
DNA: TGTGCCACCGCTGTGGGGCAGAGCTCCTACGAGCAGTACTTC
CDR3: CATAVGQSSYEQYF

size: NA
D: NA
J: TRBJ2-1
V: TRBV27
DNA: TGTGCCAGCAGTTTATCGGGGCAGGGGGGAAATGAGCAGTTCTTC
CDR3: CASSLSGQGGNEQFF

size: NA
D: NA
J: TRBJ1-1
V: TRBV7-2
DNA: TGTGCCAGCAGCTTAGAACGGGGAATGAACACTGAAGCTTTCTTT
CDR3: CASSLERGMNTEAFF

size: NA
D: NA
J: TRBJ1-5
V: TRBV30
DNA: TGTGCCTGGAGTGCAGCAGGGGATCAGCCCCAGCATTTT
CDR3: CAWSAAGDQPQHF

size: NA
D: TRBD1
J: TRBJ1-1
V: TRBV19
DNA: TGTGCCAGTAGTATCGGACAGGCTGAAGCTTTCTTT
CDR3: CASSIGQAEAFF

size: NA
D: TRBD1
J: TRBJ1-1
V: TRBV18
DNA: TGTGCCAGCTCACCAGCGACAGGGGGTAAAGCTTTCTTT
CDR3: CASSPATGGKAFF

size: NA
D: NA
J: TRBJ2-7
V: TRBV21-1
DNA: TGTGCCAGCAGCAACGCGGGGGTGGGTAGCGGGGAGGGGGCCGTTAGTTTGTACGAGCAGTACTTC
CDR3: CASSNAGVGSGEGAVSLYEQYF

size: many
D: NA
J: TRBJ1-2
V: TRBV6-2/TRBV6-3
DNA: TGTGCCAGCAGTTACGGTCGGTTCCACCCTTTCTATGGCTACACCTTC
CDR3: CASSYGRFHPFYGYTF

size: NA
D: TRBD2
J: TRBJ2-7
V: TRBV30
DNA: TGTGCCTGGAGTGTAGCGGGGGGCTTGGCGTATTACTTC
CDR3: CAWSVAGGLAYYF

size: NA
D: NA
J: TRBJ1-5
V: TRBV7-2
DNA: TGTGCCAGCAGCTTAATGGGCAGCTATAGCAATCAGCCCCAGCATTTT
CDR3: CASSLMGSYSNQPQHF

size: NA
D: NA
J: TRBJ2-1
V: TRBV7-8
DNA: TGTGCCAGCACCAGCCTTGGGCCCTTTGGCAATGAGCAGTTCTTC
CDR3: CASTSLGPFGNEQFF

size: NA
D: NA
J: TRBJ2-1
V: TRBV18
DNA: TGTGCCAGCTCACCACCAACAGGGCTCTCCTACAATGAGCAGTTCTTC
CDR3: CASSPPTGLSYNEQFF

size: few
D: NA
J: TRBJ1-1
V: TRBV29-1
DNA: TGCAGCGTTGGGCAGGAAGCTTTCTTT
CDR3: CSVGQEAFF

size: NA
D: TRBD1
J: TRBJ2-7
V: TRBV10-2
DNA: TGCGCCAGCAGCGAGACAGGGGTACCGTCCTACGAGCAGTACTTC
CDR3: CASSETGVPSYEQYF

size: NA
D: TRBD1
J: TRBJ1-4
V: TRBV2
DNA: TGTGCCAGCAGTGAAAAGGTCGGACAGGGTAATGAAAAACTGTTTTTT
CDR3: CASSEKVGQGNEKLFF

size: NA
D: NA
J: TRBJ2-7
V: TRBV4-1
DNA: TGCGCCAGCAGCCAAGCAGACATCTCCTACGAGCAGTACTTC
CDR3: CASSQADISYEQYF

size: NA
D: TRBD2
J: TRBJ2-5
V: TRBV27
DNA: TGTGCCAGCAGTTTAGGGGAGCGGGGGGGCAGGGAGACCCAGTACTTC
CDR3: CASSLGERGGRETQYF

size: NA
D: NA
J: TRBJ1-2
V: TRBV6-6
DNA: TGTGCCAGCAGTATGAACAGTAGGGCAGGGGGCTACACCTTC
CDR3: CASSMNSRAGGYTF

size: NA
D: NA
J: TRBJ1-1
V: TRBV19
DNA: TGTGCCAGTAGTCCGCAACAGGGCGGTGGAGCTGAAGCTTTCTTT
CDR3: CASSPQQGGGAEAFF

size: few
D: NA
J: TRBJ2-5
V: TRBV7-6
DNA: TGTGCCAGCAGCCCCCGGGACTTGCTATTAAGAGAGACCCAGTACTTC
CDR3: CASSPRDLLLRETQYF

size: NA
D: TRBD2
J: TRBJ2-5
V: TRBV2
DNA: TGTGCCAGCAGTGGGACTAGCGGGGGGATGGAGTACCAAGAGACCCAGTACTTC
CDR3: CASSGTSGGMEYQETQYF

size: NA
D: NA
J: TRBJ1-4
V: TRBV5-4
DNA: TGTGCCAGCAGCTCCCGGACAGAGGGGGCAACTAATGAAAAACTGTTTTTT
CDR3: CASSSRTEGATNEKLFF

size: NA
D: TRBD2
J: TRBJ2-7
V: TRBV19
DNA: TGTGCCAGTACCATGAGAAGCGGGGGACCCGGGGAGCAGTACTTC
CDR3: CASTMRSGGPGEQYF

size: NA
D: NA
J: TRBJ2-3
V: TRBV7-3
DNA: TGTGCCAGCAGCTTAGACGGGGGAGGCATAGATACGCAGTATTTT
CDR3: CASSLDGGGIDTQYF

size: NA
D: TRBD1
J: TRBJ2-7
V: TRBV6-5
DNA: TGTGCCAGCATCCCACAGGACAGGGGATATGACGAGCAGTACTTC
CDR3: CASIPQDRGYDEQYF

size: NA
D: NA
J: TRBJ2-2
V: TRBV11-3
DNA: TGTGCCAGCAGACCCAAGAGGAACGATAGGTACGGGGAGCTGTTTTTT
CDR3: CASRPKRNDRYGELFF

size: NA
D: TRBD1
J: TRBJ2-7
V: TRBV11-1
DNA: TGTGCCAGCAGCCCAAGACAGGGCCCCGAGCAGTACTTC
CDR3: CASSPRQGPEQYF

size: few
D: NA
J: TRBJ2-7
V: TRBV4-1
DNA: TGCGCCAGCAGCCAAGAGGGCAAAGACTACGAGCAGTACTTC
CDR3: CASSQEGKDYEQYF

size: NA
D: NA
J: TRBJ1-1
V: TRBV18
DNA: TGTGCCAGCTCACTTCGGGGGGGAGGCGGCACTGAAGCTTTCTTT
CDR3: CASSLRGGGGTEAFF

size: NA
D: NA
J: TRBJ1-1
V: TRBV6-5
DNA: TGTGCCAGCAAGTTCGGGAGCACTGAAGCTTTCTTT
CDR3: CASKFGSTEAFF

size: NA
D: TRBD2
J: TRBJ2-1
V: TRBV6-5
DNA: TGTGCCAGCAGAGGGTATGCGGGGGGGCCCGATGAGCAGTTCTTC
CDR3: CASRGYAGGPDEQFF

size: once
D: NA
J: TRBJ1-4
V: TRBV4-2
DNA: TGTGCCAGCAGCCAAGACTGGGGCACTAATGAAAAACTGTTTTTT
CDR3: CASSQDWGTNEKLFF

size: NA
D: NA
J: TRBJ1-2
V: TRBV27
DNA: TGTGCCAGCATGCCCAGGGGTCGTAACTATGGCTACACCTTC
CDR3: CASMPRGRNYGYTF